Below, 32 T cell receptor beta chains from the same sample are listed, as sequenced in a study of monozygotic twins with inflammatory bowel disease (dated by TCRdb to between 2018 and 2021). The library was obtained by 5' RACE. Instrument used: Illumina HiSeq 2500. TCRdb reprocessed the public reads and reports one entry per CDR3 protein sequence, without DNA. The sample table on file contains 330,000 or so distinct CDR3 sequences. Around 2% of the sample is taken by the ten largest. Source material: blood. Receptors originate from a human donor with ulcerative colitis or Crohn's disease, or a healthy co-twin of an affected twin (not recorded which).

The chain couples TRBV11-2 to TRBJ2-2; checking the TCRdb D call of TRBD2 is not possible without DNA. The germline CDR1 and CDR2 sequences are SGHAT and FQNNGV. CDR3 length: 18 residues. The CDR3 protein is CASSPRRLAGMNTGELFF.

The V call is TRBV24-1, the J call TRBJ1-4; as DNA is missing, the TRBD1 call by TCRdb cannot be tested. Germline V gene lookup returns CDR1 KGHDR and CDR2 SFDVKD. The CDR3 length is 13 residues. CDR3: CATRGQDNEKLFF.

CDR3 region: CASSQKVMSVEQYF. The V and J genes are TRBV5-1 and TRBJ2-7. CDR1 is SGHRS, CDR2 YFSETQ, per germline. The CDR3 runs to 14 residues.

This chain uses TRBV12-3 or TRBV12-4 with TRBJ1-1. CDR3 length: 13 amino acids. CDR3 protein: CASSFNYNTEAFF.

This chain links TRBV10-3 with TRBJ2-7; TCRdb lists TRBD2, though no DNA is available to test this call. Germline CDR1 is ENHRY and CDR2 is SYGVKD. The CDR3 runs to 15 residues. The chain's CDR3 is CAISPHGLGLYEQYF.

The chain is built from TRBV20-1 and TRBJ1-2; as DNA is missing, the TRBD1 call by TCRdb cannot be tested. The CDR3 consists of 13 residues. Looked up from germline, CDR1 is DFQATT and CDR2 is SNEGSKA (reference sequence). The CDR3 reads CSAAQDRGYGYTF.

The chain carries TRBV30 and TRBJ2-7; TCRdb's assignment of TRBD1 cannot be checked, as there is no DNA. Germline V gene data show CDR1 as GTSNPN and CDR2 as SVGIG (reference sequence). There are 13 residues in the CDR3. The CDR3 protein is CAWRDRSFYEQYF.

This chain uses TRBV20-1 with TRBJ1-3; without DNA, the TCRdb call of TRBD1 cannot be checked. Germline CDR1 reads DFQATT; CDR2 reads SNEGSKA (reference sequence). There are 14 residues in the CDR3. CDR3 sequence: CSARRGGSGNTIYF.

The chain employs TRBV3-1 and TRBJ1-1; with no DNA, the TCRdb D assignment of TRBD1 cannot be verified. The CDR3 has 12 amino acids. The germline CDR1 and CDR2 sequences are LGHDT and YNNKEL (reference sequence). The CDR3 region is CASSNPYSEAFF.

The chain is built from TRBV7-2 and TRBJ2-1; TCRdb selects TRBD2, and the lack of DNA leaves this call unchecked. In germline, CDR1 is SGHTA, CDR2 FQGNSA. CDR3 length: 19 residues. CDR3 amino acids: CASSLAATGTSGSYNEQFF.

The gene calls are TRBV20-1 and TRBJ2-7; the D call from TCRdb, TRBD2, cannot be confirmed without DNA. This CDR3 contains 16 residues. Germline V CDR1 and CDR2: DFQATT, SNEGSKA (reference sequence). CDR3 in amino acids: CSARDGTTSYSYEQYF.

This CDR3 reads CASSDPPGGHNEQFF. This sequence joins TRBV2 and TRBJ2-1; TCRdb picks TRBD2, but there is no DNA to check that call. CDR3 length equals 15 residues. The germline V gene has CDR1 SNHLY and CDR2 FYNNEI.

V gene TRBV9 combines with J gene TRBJ2-1; TCRdb calls TRBD2, which cannot be checked without DNA. The length of the CDR3 is 14 residues. Germline V gene lookup returns CDR1 SGDLS and CDR2 YYNGEE. The CDR3 loop reads CASSVRSIGDEQFF.

The chain uses TRBV12-3 or TRBV12-4 and TRBJ2-2; no DNA is available, so the TRBD1 call from TCRdb remains unchecked. This CDR3 is built from 13 residues. The CDR3 reads CASSARGAGELFF.

CDR3 sequence: CASSSPRGTGAPDTQYF. This chain links TRBV7-9 with TRBJ2-3; TCRdb's assignment of TRBD1 cannot be checked, as there is no DNA. CDR1 and CDR2 (germline): SEHNR, FQNEAQ (reference sequence). The CDR3 is 17 residues long.

The chain carries TRBV4-1 and TRBJ2-5; as DNA is missing, the TRBD1 call by TCRdb cannot be tested. Germline CDR1 MGHRA, CDR2 YSYEKL. CDR3 size: 17 residues. CDR3 region: CASSQVVDRELQETQYF.

V gene TRBV7-8 combines with J gene TRBJ2-3; TCRdb names TRBD2, which stays unverified in the absence of DNA. The CDR3 totals 16 residues. The germline CDR1 and CDR2 sequences are SGHVS and FQNEAQ. This chain's CDR3 is CASSLGTSGPSDTQYF.

The rearrangement links TRBV5-1 to TRBJ1-1; TCRdb outputs TRBD1, but without DNA this stays unchecked. Germline V gene sequence: CDR1 SGHRS, CDR2 YFSETQ. The CDR3 is 15 residues long. This CDR3 is CASSLAGTGASEAFF.

The chain joins TRBV29-1 to TRBJ2-2; TCRdb proposes TRBD1, but this gene call is untestable without DNA. The germline V gene encodes CDR1 SQVTM and CDR2 ANQGSEA. The CDR3 is made up of 13 amino acids. The CDR3 sequence is CSVDRENTGELFF.

The V and J genes are TRBV20-1 and TRBJ2-1; without DNA, the TCRdb call of TRBD1 cannot be checked. The germline V gene encodes CDR1 DFQATT and CDR2 SNEGSKA (reference sequence). This CDR3 contains 14 residues. CDR3: CSARADRGLGGQFF.

The rearrangement links TRBV25-1 to TRBJ2-1; there is no DNA to check the TCRdb D call of TRBD2. Germline V gene data show CDR1 as MGHDK and CDR2 as SYGVNS. This CDR3 comprises 16 residues. The CDR3 protein is CASSPRDYPSYNEQFF.

CDR3 residues: CSAPLDREEADYLSSSYNEQFF. This chain uses TRBV20-1 with TRBJ2-1; TCRdb indicates TRBD1, and absent DNA this call remains unverified. Germline CDR1 and CDR2: DFQATT and SNEGSKA (reference sequence). The CDR3 is made up of 22 amino acids.

The rearrangement uses TRBV15 and TRBJ2-1; TCRdb names TRBD1, which stays unverified in the absence of DNA. The length of the CDR3 is 15 residues. Germline-derived CDR1 and CDR2 are LNHNV and YYDKDF (reference sequence). CDR3 in amino acids: CATSRVRGLYNEQFF.

The chain is built from TRBV12-3 or TRBV12-4 and TRBJ2-2; the D call from TCRdb, TRBD1, cannot be confirmed without DNA. The CDR3 has 15 amino acids. The CDR3 here is CASSNKDRGLVELFF.

V and J are TRBV20-1 and TRBJ2-1; the D call of TRBD1 rests on TCRdb alone, since no DNA is present to check it. The CDR3 has 16 residues. Germline CDR1 is DFQATT and CDR2 is SNEGSKA (reference sequence). The CDR3 sequence is CSAVRGQPGPYNEQFF.

The gene calls are TRBV7-2 and TRBJ2-6. The CDR3 extends over 13 amino acids. In germline, CDR1 is SGHTA, CDR2 FQGNSA. The chain's CDR3 is CASSLAHGNVLTF. Variable domain in full (rest from reference TRBV7-2 and TRBJ2-6): GAGVSQSPSNKVTEKGKDVELRCDPISGHTALYWYRQSLGQGLEFLIYFQGNSAPDKSGLPSDRFSAERTGGSVSTLTIQRTQQEDSAVYLCASSLAHGNVLTFGAGSRLTVL.

J is TRBJ1-1 and V is TRBV7-2. The CDR3 loop spans 15 amino acids. Germline V gives CDR1 SGHTA, CDR2 FQGNSA. CDR3 protein: CASSTAATGSTEAFF. Full variable domain (missing parts from reference TRBV7-2 and TRBJ1-1): GAGVSQSPSNKVTEKGKDVELRCDPISGHTALYWYRQSLGQGLEFLIYFQGNSAPDKSGLPSDRFSAERTGGSVSTLTIQRTQQEDSAVYLCASSTAATGSTEAFFGQGTRLTVV.

The V call is TRBV5-1, the J call TRBJ2-5; there is no DNA to check the TCRdb D call of TRBD2. Germline assignment: CDR1 SGHRS and CDR2 YFSETQ. This CDR3 spans 14 amino acids. The CDR3 loop is CASSLGRREETQYF.

This chain links TRBV6-2 or TRBV6-3 with TRBJ2-1; checking the TCRdb D call of TRBD1 is not possible without DNA. Germline CDR1 is MNHEY and CDR2 is SVGEGT. The CDR3 consists of 14 residues. The CDR3 reads CASSYGGSTNEQFF.

J is TRBJ2-2 and V is TRBV27; the D call of TRBD2 rests on TCRdb alone, since no DNA is present to check it. The germline V gene has CDR1 MNHEY and CDR2 SMNVEV (reference sequence). The CDR3 spans 17 residues. The CDR3 here is CASSLLYRGSDTGELFF.

The chain links TRBV29-1 to TRBJ1-1; TCRdb indicates TRBD1, and absent DNA this call remains unverified. Germline assignment: CDR1 SQVTM and CDR2 ANQGSEA. The CDR3 extends over 15 amino acids. The CDR3: CSVTPEGRGPTEAFF.

The chain carries TRBV18 and TRBJ2-7; with no DNA, the TCRdb D assignment of TRBD1 cannot be verified. The V gene's germline CDR1 is KGHSH and CDR2 LQKENI. CDR3 size: 14 residues. CDR3 sequence reads: CASSPFWDSYEQYF.